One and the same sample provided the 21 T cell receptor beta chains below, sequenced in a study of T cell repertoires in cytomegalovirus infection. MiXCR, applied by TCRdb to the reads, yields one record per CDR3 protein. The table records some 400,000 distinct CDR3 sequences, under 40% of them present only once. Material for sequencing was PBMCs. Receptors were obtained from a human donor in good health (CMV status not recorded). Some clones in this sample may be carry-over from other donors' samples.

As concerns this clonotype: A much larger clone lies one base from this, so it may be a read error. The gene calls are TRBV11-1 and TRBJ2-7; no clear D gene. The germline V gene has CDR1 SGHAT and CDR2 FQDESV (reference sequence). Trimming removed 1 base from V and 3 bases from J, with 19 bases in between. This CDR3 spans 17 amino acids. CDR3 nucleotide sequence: TGTGCCAGCAGCTTAGTGAACCACGGACCTGGGGACTACGAGCAGTACTTC. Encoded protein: CASSLVNHGPGDYEQYF.

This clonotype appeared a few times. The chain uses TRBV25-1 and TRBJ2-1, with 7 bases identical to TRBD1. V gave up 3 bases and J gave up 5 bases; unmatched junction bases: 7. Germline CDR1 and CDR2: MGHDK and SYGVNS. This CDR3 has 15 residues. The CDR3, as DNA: TGTGCCAGCAGTGACCCGACAGGGATCCACAATGAGCAGTTCTTC. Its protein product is CASSDPTGIHNEQFF.

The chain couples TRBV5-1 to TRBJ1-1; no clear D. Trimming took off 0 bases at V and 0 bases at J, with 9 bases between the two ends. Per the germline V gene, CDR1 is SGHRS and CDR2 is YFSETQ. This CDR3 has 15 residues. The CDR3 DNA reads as TGCGCCAGCAGCTTGGAGCACACCTTGAACACTGAAGCTTTCTTT. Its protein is CASSLEHTLNTEAFF.

CDR3: CASSYYPTGYNEQFF. CDR3 bases: TGTGCCAGCAGTTACTACCCGACAGGCTACAATGAGCAGTTCTTC. The chain uses TRBV6-5 and TRBJ2-1, with a weak D call TRBD1 (6 bases). The CDR3 has 15 amino acids. Germline V CDR1 and CDR2: MNHEY, SVGAGI. The V and J ends lost 1 base and 3 bases respectively, with 10 bases between them.

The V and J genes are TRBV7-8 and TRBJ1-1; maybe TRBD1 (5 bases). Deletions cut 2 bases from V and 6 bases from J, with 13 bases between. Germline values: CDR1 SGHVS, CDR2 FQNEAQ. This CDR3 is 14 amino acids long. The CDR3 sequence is CASSLLGRGAEAFF. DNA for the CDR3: TGTGCCAGCAGCTTATTGGGACGAGGAGCTGAAGCTTTCTTT.

CDR3 in amino acids: CSDEREVGTQYF. The CDR3 DNA is TGCAGCGATGAGCGGGAGGTGGGGACCCAGTACTTC. The gene calls are TRBV29-1 and TRBJ2-5, with TRBD2 matching 9 bases. Germline CDR1 SQVTM, CDR2 ANQGSEA. This CDR3 comprises 12 residues. V lost 7 bases to trimming and J lost 7 bases; unmatched junction nucleotides: 7. The full variable domain, rest sourced from reference TRBV29-1 and TRBJ2-5, is SAVISQKPSRDICQRGTSLTIQCQVDSQVTMMFWYRQQPGQSLTLIATANQGSEATYESGFVIDKFPISRPNLTFSTLTVSNMSPEDSSIYLCSDEREVGTQYFGPGTRLLVL.

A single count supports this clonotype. The CDR3 reads CATSEPQLGYGYTF. CDR3 in DNA: TGTGCCACCTCAGAACCCCAATTGGGCTATGGCTACACCTTC. The chain joins TRBV6-2 or TRBV6-3 to TRBJ1-2; D gene unclear. V was pared by 10 bases and J by 4 bases, with 19 bases between. Germline V CDR1 and CDR2: MNHEY, SVGEGT. The CDR3 runs 14 residues.

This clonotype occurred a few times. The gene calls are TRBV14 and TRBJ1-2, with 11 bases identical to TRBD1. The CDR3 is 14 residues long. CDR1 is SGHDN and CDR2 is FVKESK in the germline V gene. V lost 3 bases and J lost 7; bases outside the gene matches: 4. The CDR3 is CASSQMDRGPGYTF. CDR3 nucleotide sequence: TGTGCCAGCAGCCAGATGGACAGGGGGCCTGGCTACACCTTC.

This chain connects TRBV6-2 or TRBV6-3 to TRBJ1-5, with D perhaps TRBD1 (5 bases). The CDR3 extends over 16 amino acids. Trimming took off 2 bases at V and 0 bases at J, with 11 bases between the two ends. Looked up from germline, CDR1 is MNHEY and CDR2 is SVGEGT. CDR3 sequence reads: CASSYRGDRSNQPQHF. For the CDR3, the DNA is TGTGCCAGCAGTTACCGGGGGGACCGTAGCAATCAGCCCCAGCATTTT.

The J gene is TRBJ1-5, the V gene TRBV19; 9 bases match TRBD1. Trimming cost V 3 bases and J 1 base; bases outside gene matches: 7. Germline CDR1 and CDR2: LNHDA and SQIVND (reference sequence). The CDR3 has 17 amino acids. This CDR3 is CASSIPWTGASNQPQHF. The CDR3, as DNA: TGTGCCAGTAGTATCCCCTGGACAGGGGCCAGCAATCAGCCCCAGCATTTT.

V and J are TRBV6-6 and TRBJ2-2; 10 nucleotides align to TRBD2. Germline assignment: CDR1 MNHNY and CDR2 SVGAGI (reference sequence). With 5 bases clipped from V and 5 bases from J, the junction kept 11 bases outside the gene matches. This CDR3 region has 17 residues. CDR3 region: CASSKQSGGAGTGELFF. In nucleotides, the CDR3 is TGTGCCAGCAGTAAACAAAGCGGGGGGGCCGGAACCGGGGAGCTGTTTTTT.

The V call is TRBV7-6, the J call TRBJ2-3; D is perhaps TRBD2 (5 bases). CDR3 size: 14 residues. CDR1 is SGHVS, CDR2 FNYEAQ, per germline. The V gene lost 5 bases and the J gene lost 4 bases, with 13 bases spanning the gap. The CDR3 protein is CASSAAGPPDTQYF. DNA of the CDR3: TGTGCCAGCAGCGCGGCGGGCCCACCAGATACGCAGTATTTT.

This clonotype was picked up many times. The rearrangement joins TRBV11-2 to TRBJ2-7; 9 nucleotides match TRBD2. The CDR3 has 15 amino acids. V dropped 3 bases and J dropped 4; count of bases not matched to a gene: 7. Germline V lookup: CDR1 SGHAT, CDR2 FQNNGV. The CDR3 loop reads CASSLESGGRYEQYF. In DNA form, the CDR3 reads TGTGCCAGCAGCTTGGAAAGCGGGGGGAGGTACGAGCAGTACTTC.

The CDR3 nucleotides are TGTGCCATCAGTGAGTCGCTAGGGCGACAGCCCCAGCATTTT. Translated: CAISESLGRQPQHF. The genes are TRBV10-3 and TRBJ1-5; D gene uncertain. The CDR3 length is 14 residues. Germline V gives CDR1 ENHRY, CDR2 SYGVKD. Trimming pared 0 bases from V and 7 bases from J, leaving 10 bases between.

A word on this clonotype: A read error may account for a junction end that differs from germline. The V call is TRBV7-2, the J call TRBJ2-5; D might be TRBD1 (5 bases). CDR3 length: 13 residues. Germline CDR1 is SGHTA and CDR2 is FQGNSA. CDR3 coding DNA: TGTGCCAGCAGTTTTGGACACCAAGATACCCAGTACTTC. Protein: CASSFGHQDTQYF.

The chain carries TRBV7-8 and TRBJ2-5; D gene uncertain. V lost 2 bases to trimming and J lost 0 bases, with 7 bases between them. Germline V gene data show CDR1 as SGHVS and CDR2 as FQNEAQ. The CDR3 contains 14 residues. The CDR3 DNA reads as TGTGCCAGCAGCTTACTGGGGTACCAAGAGACCCAGTACTTC. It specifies CASSLLGYQETQYF.

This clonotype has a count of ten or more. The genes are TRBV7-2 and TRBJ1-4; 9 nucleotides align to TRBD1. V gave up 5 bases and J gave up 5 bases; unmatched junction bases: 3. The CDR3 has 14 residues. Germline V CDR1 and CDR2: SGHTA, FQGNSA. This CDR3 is CASSAGTGNEKLFF. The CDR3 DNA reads TGTGCCAGCAGCGCCGGGACAGGGAATGAAAAACTGTTTTTT.

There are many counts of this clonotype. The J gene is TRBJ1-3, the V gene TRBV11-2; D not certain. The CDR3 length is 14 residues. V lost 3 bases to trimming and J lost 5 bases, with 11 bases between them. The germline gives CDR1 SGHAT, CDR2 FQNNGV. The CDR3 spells CASSFTPIRNTIYF. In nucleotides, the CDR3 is TGTGCCAGCAGCTTTACCCCAATTAGAAACACCATATATTTT.

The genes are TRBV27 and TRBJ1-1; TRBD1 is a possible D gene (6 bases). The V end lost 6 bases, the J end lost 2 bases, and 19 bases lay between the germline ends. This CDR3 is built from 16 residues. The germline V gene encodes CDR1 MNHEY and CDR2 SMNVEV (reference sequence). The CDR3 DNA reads TGTGCCAGCAGCCTCCAGGGGAGGAGTCTTAACACTGAAGCTTTCTTT. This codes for CASSLQGRSLNTEAFF.

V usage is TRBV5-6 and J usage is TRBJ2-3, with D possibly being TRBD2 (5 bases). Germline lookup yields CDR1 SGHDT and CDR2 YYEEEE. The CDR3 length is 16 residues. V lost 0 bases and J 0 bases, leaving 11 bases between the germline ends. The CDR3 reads CASSLGTFPSTDTQYF. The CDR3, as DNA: TGTGCCAGCAGCTTGGGGACTTTTCCTAGCACAGATACGCAGTATTTT.

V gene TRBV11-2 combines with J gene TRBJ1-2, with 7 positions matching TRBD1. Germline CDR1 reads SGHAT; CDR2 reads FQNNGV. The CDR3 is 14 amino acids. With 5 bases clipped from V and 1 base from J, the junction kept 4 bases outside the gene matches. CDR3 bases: TGTGCCAGCAGCCCGGGACAGCTTAACTATGGCTACACCTTC. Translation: CASSPGQLNYGYTF.